This T cell receptor (beta chain) stems from a study of blood T cell repertoires in COVID-19. Overall study context: There were acute and convalescent COVID-19 samples, and they came from the United States, Italy and Spain. PBMCs, B-cell-depleted T cells, or T cells provided the cDNA or gDNA that made up the material.

Study processing details: Quantification of nucleated cells was approximated via reference gene primer amplification. Generated by immunoSEQ multiplex PCR, the TCRdb table keeps only in-frame clones and is missing some. V, J and clone size are taken as reported in that table, and D and trimming were inferred from the DNA itself. The sample holds some 69,000 clones; 80% to 90% are singletons and the top ten take approximately 5%. The CDR3 consists of 13 residues. Germline loops: CDR1 MNHEY, CDR2 SVGAGI. J gave up 9 bases and V 2 bases, and 0 bases lay outside the gene matches. The source of this sequence is a woman between 50 and 59 years old with active COVID-19. V gene TRBV6-5 combines with J gene TRBJ2-1; 11 nucleotides line up with TRBD1. Source material: peripheral blood. CDR3 loop: CASSYGTGGEQFF. CDR3 in DNA: TGTGCCAGCAGTTACGGGACAGGGGGTGAGCAGTTCTTC.